This T cell receptor beta chain was sequenced for a study of T cell repertoires in cytomegalovirus infection. Whole-study context: Selected CMV epitopes included recently identified HLA-C-restricted ones as well as well-studied HLA-B-restricted ones. Public TCR beta signatures provided an indication of both CMV infection and a matching HLA type. Findings and limits, study-wide: Cumulative frequency of public TCR beta families picked out carriers of CMV plus the relevant HLA. Clonotypes of TCR beta that were HLA-C-restricted and CMV-specific dominated the ex vivo response.

TCRdb passed the reads through MiXCR, listing each CDR3 protein once. The sample has about a million distinct CDR3 sequences; roughly a third are singletons. This clonotype has a handful of counts. The antigen remains unidentified. This CDR3 comprises 17 residues. Trimming removed 5 bases at V and 0 bases at J, with 19 bases between. Germline CDR1 and CDR2: SEHNR and FQNEAQ (reference sequence). V usage is TRBV7-9 and J usage is TRBJ2-5; no reliable D call. This receptor was identified in a human donor in good health (CMV status not recorded). Some clones in this sample may be carry-over from other donors' samples. This material consisted of cultured CD8+ T cells from PBMCs, taken from culture after CMV antigen stimulation. DNA for the CDR3: TGTGCCAGCAGCCCACTCCCGGCACAGACCGACCAAGAGACCCAGTACTTC. It is translated as CASSPLPAQTDQETQYF.